The 32 T cell receptor beta chains given below trace back to one sample, sequenced in a study of shared clonotypes between healthy human individuals. CD8 cells regarded as naive lacked CD45RO, were positively chosen for CCR7, and omitted terminally differentiated effector memory CD45RA+ cells. TCRdb keeps only in-frame clones here, not all; method: immunoSEQ multiplex PCR. The sample includes about 1,800,000 clones, about 94% seen only once; the top ten take 0.95% to 1.5%. Source material: naive CD8+ T cells sorted from blood. Receptors were obtained from a young man in good health.

J is TRBJ1-1 and V is TRBV6-6; D may be TRBD1 (6 bases). V was cut by 5 bases and J by 0 bases, with 13 bases left in between. The CDR3 runs to 15 residues. Germline CDR1 MNHNY, CDR2 SVGAGI (reference sequence). CDR3 sequence: CASSHDGQMNTEAFF. The CDR3 DNA is TGTGCCAGCAGTCACGATGGACAGATGAACACTGAAGCTTTCTTT.

On this clone: Other DNA sequences in this specimen translate into the identical CDR3. The rearrangement uses TRBV4-3 and TRBJ2-7; a weak D match, TRBD1 (5 bases). V lost 1 base and J lost 0, with 10 bases in between. Per germline, CDR1 LGHNA and CDR2 YSLEER. This CDR3 contains 15 residues. CDR3 coding DNA: TGCGCCAGCAGCCAAGCCGACAGCAGCTCCTACGAGCAGTACTTC. Translating it yields CASSQADSSSYEQYF.

This chain uses TRBV4-1 with TRBJ1-1; D possibly corresponds to TRBD1 (5 bases). The CDR3 length is 16 residues. CDR1 is MGHRA, CDR2 YSYEKL, per germline. The V end lost 0 bases, the J end lost 3 bases, and 14 bases lay between the germline ends. The CDR3 is CASSQDGGREDTEAFF. Written as DNA, the CDR3 is TGCGCCAGCAGCCAAGACGGGGGACGGGAGGACACTGAAGCTTTCTTT.

This clone was recorded once. V is TRBV4-1 and J is TRBJ2-5; the match to TRBD2 covers 9 bases. With 0 bases clipped from V and 2 bases from J, the junction kept 7 bases outside the gene matches. This CDR3 is built from 17 residues. Germline CDR1 reads MGHRA; CDR2 reads YSYEKL. The CDR3 protein is CASSQEGLAGPQETQYF. The CDR3 DNA is TGCGCCAGCAGCCAAGAAGGGCTAGCGGGGCCGCAAGAGACCCAGTACTTC.

The rearrangement uses TRBV19 and TRBJ2-5; D call uncertain. The CDR3 spans 15 residues. Trimming pared 9 bases from V and 3 bases from J, leaving 20 bases between. Germline V lookup: CDR1 LNHDA, CDR2 SQIVND (reference sequence). The CDR3 sequence: CASSGPLHDEETQYF. CDR3 DNA: TGTGCCAGCTCCGGGCCCCTCCATGACGAAGAGACCCAGTACTTC.

The count of this clone is one. The chain couples TRBV28 to TRBJ1-5, with D maybe TRBD1 (5 bases). The V gene lost 6 bases and the J gene lost 0 bases, with 15 bases spanning the gap. The CDR3 consists of 16 residues. Germline-derived CDR1 and CDR2 are MDHEN and SYDVKM. CDR3 sequence: CASRVRGLDSNQPQHF. The CDR3 bases are TGTGCCAGCAGGGTTAGGGGTTTAGATAGCAATCAGCCCCAGCATTTT.

The chain links TRBV19 to TRBJ1-6, with D perhaps matching TRBD1 (5 bases). CDR3 length equals 14 residues. The V gene lost 4 bases and the J gene lost 8 bases, with 12 bases spanning the gap. In germline, CDR1 is LNHDA, CDR2 SQIVND (reference sequence). In DNA form, the CDR3 reads TGTGCCAGTAGTAGGGAGGGGTCAGATTCACCCCTCCACTTT. This sequence encodes CASSREGSDSPLHF.

The gene calls are TRBV19 and TRBJ2-7; 8 nucleotides align to TRBD1. The CDR3 is 15 residues long. The V and J ends lost 3 bases and 3 bases, in that order; junction bases with no gene match: 7. The germline gives CDR1 LNHDA, CDR2 SQIVND (reference sequence). CDR3 region: CASSIPGTGYYEQYF. Written as DNA, the CDR3 is TGTGCCAGTAGTATCCCGGGGACAGGCTACTACGAGCAGTACTTC.

The genes are TRBV7-2 and TRBJ1-5; TRBD1 might be the D (5 bases). The CDR3 sequence is 15 residues long. Germline CDR1 reads SGHTA; CDR2 reads FQGNSA. The V end lost 6 bases, the J end lost 2 bases, and 14 bases lay between the germline ends. CDR3 DNA: TGTGCCAGCAGTCCGTCAGGGTATGGCAATCAGCCCCAGCATTTT. It encodes CASSPSGYGNQPQHF.

The V call is TRBV7-8, the J call TRBJ2-3, with unresolved D. This CDR3 comprises 12 residues. Trimming stripped 4 bases from V and 5 bases from J, with 7 bases between. CDR1 is SGHVS, CDR2 FQNEAQ, per germline. The CDR3, as DNA: TGTGCCAGCAGCTCCCACGGAGATACGCAGTATTTT. Its protein is CASSSHGDTQYF.

This sequence joins TRBV11-2 and TRBJ2-1; the match to TRBD1 covers 7 bases. The J segment lost 3 bases and the V segment lost 5 bases, leaving 10 bases of the junction unmatched. The CDR3 has 16 amino acids. Germline V gives CDR1 SGHAT, CDR2 FQNNGV. The CDR3 spells CASSLSVQGYYNEQFF. The CDR3 nucleotides read TGTGCCAGCAGCCTCAGCGTACAGGGGTACTACAATGAGCAGTTCTTC.

V gene TRBV30 combines with J gene TRBJ2-5, with TRBD1 as a possible D gene (6 bases). Gene TRBJ2-7 matches the end of the DNA better, so the J call may be wrong. Germline V CDR1 and CDR2: GTSNPN, SVGIG (reference sequence). This CDR3 contains 14 residues. As DNA, the CDR3 is TGTGCCTGGAGTCCGTGGACAGCACTTTACGAGCAGTACTTC. Residues: CAWSPWTALYEQYF.

The J gene is TRBJ2-6, the V gene TRBV14; D is ambiguous. Germline V gene sequence: CDR1 SGHDN, CDR2 FVKESK. V gave up 1 base and J gave up 1 base, with 17 bases separating them. The CDR3 spans 19 residues. For the CDR3, the DNA is TGTGCCAGCAGCCAAGCATTTTTGACGGAGTCATCTGGGGCCAACGTCCTGACTTTC. Protein sequence: CASSQAFLTESSGANVLTF.

The chain is built from TRBV5-1 and TRBJ2-7; the D gene is possibly TRBD1 (5 bases). This CDR3 region has 12 residues. Germline V CDR1 and CDR2: SGHRS, YFSETQ. Deletions cut 6 bases from V and 3 bases from J, with 10 bases between. The CDR3 reads CASTHDSYEQYF. CDR3 coding DNA: TGCGCCAGCACCCATGACAGCTACGAGCAGTACTTC. The full variable domain, completed using reference TRBV5-1 and TRBJ2-7, is KAGVTQTPRYLIKTRGQQVTLSCSPISGHRSVSWYQQTPGQGLQFLFEYFSETQRNKGNFPGRFSGRQFSNSRSEMNVSTLELGDSALYLCASTHDSYEQYFGPGTRLTVT.

CDR3 coding DNA: TGTGCCAGCAGCTTCGTAGGGATCGGGGAGCTGTTTTTT. Translating gives CASSFVGIGELFF. The gene calls are TRBV7-2 and TRBJ2-2; D is unclear. The germline V gene has CDR1 SGHTA and CDR2 FQGNSA. V dropped 3 bases and J dropped 7 bases, with 9 bases sitting between them. CDR3 length: 13 amino acids.

This chain joins TRBV19 and TRBJ2-1, with TRBD2 matching 9 bases. Germline lookup yields CDR1 LNHDA and CDR2 SQIVND (reference sequence). V shed 7 bases and J 4 bases; nucleotides not matched to a gene: 8. The CDR3 contains 15 residues. The CDR3 DNA reads TGTGCCAGTATCAGTACTAGCGGGCCGTACAATGAGCAGTTCTTC. Its translation: CASISTSGPYNEQFF.

The chain has TRBV4-1 and TRBJ2-7, with D tentatively TRBD2 (6 bases). Germline loops: CDR1 MGHRA, CDR2 YSYEKL. The ends were cut back, 5 bases at V and 0 bases at J, with 11 bases in the middle. CDR3 size: 14 residues. CDR3 in DNA: TGCGCCAGCAGCTTTAGCGGCAGCTCCTACGAGCAGTACTTC. Its protein product is CASSFSGSSYEQYF.

On this clone: Other DNA variants within this sample encode the same CDR3. The V and J genes are TRBV27 and TRBJ1-1, with D possibly matching TRBD1 (5 bases). CDR1 and CDR2 from the germline V gene are MNHEY and SMNVEV (reference sequence). Trimming shortened V by 2 bases and J by 1 base, and 8 bases separated the two germline ends. The CDR3 is made up of 14 amino acids. The CDR3 coding sequence is TGTGCCAGCAGTTTAATGGGGGGGAACACTGAAGCTTTCTTT. Protein: CASSLMGGNTEAFF.

J is TRBJ2-1 and V is TRBV27; TRBD2 aligns across 12 bases. The CDR3 runs to 16 residues. V gave up 2 bases and J gave up 5 bases; unmatched junction bases: 4. Germline V gene lookup returns CDR1 MNHEY and CDR2 SMNVEV (reference sequence). CDR3 sequence: CASSLLAGGPHNEQFF. As DNA, the CDR3 is TGTGCCAGCAGTTTACTAGCGGGGGGGCCCCACAATGAGCAGTTCTTC.

CDR3 bases: TGTGCCAGCAGCTTCCGACGGGAGAACACTGAAGCTTTCTTT. Translating gives CASSFRRENTEAFF. The chain couples TRBV5-6 to TRBJ1-1, with D uncertain. This CDR3 is built from 14 residues. The V end lost 2 bases, the J end lost 1 base, and 9 bases lay between the germline ends. Germline V gives CDR1 SGHDT, CDR2 YYEEEE. The full variable domain, with the rest looked up from reference TRBV5-6 and TRBJ1-1, is DAGVTQSPTHLIKTRGQQVTLRCSPKSGHDTVSWYQQALGQGPQFIFQYYEEEERQRGNFPDRFSGHQFPNYSSELNVNALLLGDSALYLCASSFRRENTEAFFGQGTRLTVV.

V usage is TRBV9 and J usage is TRBJ2-3; 13 bases align to TRBD2. With V trimmed by 0 bases and J by 0 bases, 1 base remained unmatched. This CDR3 comprises 17 residues. From germline, CDR1 is SGDLS and CDR2 YYNGEE. The CDR3 DNA is TGTGCCAGCAGCGTAGGGACTAGCGGGGGAAGCACAGATACGCAGTATTTT. This sequence encodes CASSVGTSGGSTDTQYF.

The chain employs TRBV2 and TRBJ2-7, with 11 nucleotides matching TRBD2. V shed 6 bases, J shed 1 base, and the junction held 5 bases outside the gene matches. The CDR3 is 15 amino acids. Per the germline V gene, CDR1 is SNHLY and CDR2 is FYNNEI. The CDR3 protein is CASRHGTSGSYEQYF. The CDR3 DNA reads as TGTGCCAGCAGACACGGGACTAGCGGATCCTACGAGCAGTACTTC.

V is TRBV7-9 and J is TRBJ2-7, with 9 bases matching TRBD1. CDR1 and CDR2 from the germline V gene are SEHNR and FQNEAQ (reference sequence). CDR3 length equals 12 residues. V was clipped by 4 bases and J by 6 bases; unmatched bases: 1. For the CDR3, the DNA is TGTGCCAGCAGCTGGGACAGGGTCGAGCAGTACTTC. This sequence encodes CASSWDRVEQYF.

The rearrangement links TRBV9 to TRBJ2-2, with TRBD1 matching over 9 bases. The germline V gene has CDR1 SGDLS and CDR2 YYNGEE. The length of the CDR3 is 16 residues. V trimming: 4 bases; J trimming: 5 bases; junction bases outside the gene matches: 9. CDR3 in DNA: TGTGCCAGCAGCCCATCGGGACAGGGCAGAACCGGGGAGCTGTTTTTT. This translates into CASSPSGQGRTGELFF.

The chain has TRBV10-2 and TRBJ1-5; D uncertain. V was shortened by 0 bases and J by 4 bases, with 10 bases between the two germline ends. Per the germline V gene, CDR1 is WSHSY and CDR2 is SAAADI. This CDR3 is 15 amino acids long. This CDR3 is CASSESTTVNQPQHF. CDR3 nucleotide sequence: TGCGCCAGCAGTGAGTCGACTACGGTAAATCAGCCCCAGCATTTT.

The V gene is TRBV7-9, the J gene TRBJ1-2; D gene unclear. V was cut by 7 bases and J by 4 bases, with 16 bases left in between. The CDR3 covers 14 residues. Germline CDR1 SEHNR, CDR2 FQNEAQ (reference sequence). Here the CDR3 reads CASTGAGDGYGYTF. The CDR3 DNA follows: TGTGCCAGCACTGGCGCGGGCGACGGCTATGGCTACACCTTC.

The chain carries TRBV30 and TRBJ1-5, with 10 bases identical to TRBD1. The ends lost 6 bases at V and 0 bases at J; junction bases unmatched: 11. The CDR3 runs to 17 residues. In germline, CDR1 is GTSNPN, CDR2 SVGIG (reference sequence). CDR3: CACPKDGTGDSNQPQHF. CDR3 sequence (DNA): TGTGCCTGCCCCAAGGACGGGACAGGGGATAGCAATCAGCCCCAGCATTTT.

This chain connects TRBV15 to TRBJ2-7; 8 positions agree with TRBD1. V gave up 3 bases and J gave up 2 bases; unmatched junction bases: 15. The CDR3 is 18 amino acids. Germline loops: CDR1 LNHNV, CDR2 YYDKDF (reference sequence). The CDR3 DNA reads as TGTGCCACCAGCAGCGAGGACAGGGAAGTACCCTACACCTACGAGCAGTACTTC. Its protein is CATSSEDREVPYTYEQYF.

Remarks on this clone: The same CDR3 arises from other DNA sequences in this sample as well. CDR3 sequence: CASSLAGRGTEAFF. The CDR3 bases are TGTGCCAGCAGCTTAGCCGGCCGGGGCACTGAAGCTTTCTTT. V usage is TRBV7-8 and J usage is TRBJ1-1; no firm D call. The CDR3 is 14 residues long. V was pared by 0 bases and J by 4 bases, with 9 bases between. From germline, CDR1 is SGHVS and CDR2 FQNEAQ.

As concerns this clone: One end of the junction fails to match germline, which may point to a read error. This specimen includes other DNA sequences encoding the same CDR3. The rearrangement joins TRBV10-3 to TRBJ1-6, with a possible D match to TRBD1 (5 bases). The CDR3 spans 14 residues. CDR1 and CDR2 (germline): ENHRY, SYGVKD. CDR3 DNA sequence: TGTGCCAGATTGGGGGAGATTTCCTATTCGCCCCTCCACTTT. Translated, it gives CARLGEISYSPLHF.

With respect to this clone: Additional DNA sequences in this sample encode the identical CDR3. This chain joins TRBV4-3 and TRBJ2-5, with 8 bases that match TRBD2. Germline assignment: CDR1 LGHNA and CDR2 YSLEER. The J segment lost 5 bases and the V segment lost 1 base, leaving 0 bases of the junction unmatched. The CDR3 covers 13 residues. The CDR3 reads CASSQASGETQYF. The CDR3 coding sequence is TGCGCCAGCAGCCAAGCTAGCGGGGAGACCCAGTACTTC.

A single count supports this clone. The chain joins TRBV7-2 to TRBJ1-1; TRBD1 matches 7 bases. There are 14 residues in the CDR3. Germline loops: CDR1 SGHTA, CDR2 FQGNSA. Trimming at V came to 2 bases and at J to 3 bases, leaving 3 bases not matched to a gene. CDR3 in amino acids: CASSLRDSYTEAFF. CDR3 bases: TGTGCCAGCAGCTTAAGGGACAGCTACACTGAAGCTTTCTTT.